The clone carrying this T cell receptor beta chain was detected only once. Source study methods: Scientists estimated how many nucleated cells there were by amplifying reference gene primers. Data came from immunoSEQ multiplex PCR; TCRdb stores just in-frame clones and leaves some out. V, J and clone size derive from that table, while D and trimming were established from the DNA sequence. There are 320,000 or so clones in the sample; approximately 84% occur only once, and 1% lies in the top ten. CDR1 and CDR2 from the germline V gene are LNHDA and SQIVND (reference sequence). This CDR3 comprises 12 residues. Trimming stripped 7 bases from V and 8 bases from J, with 14 bases between. This entry comes from a study of blood T cell repertoires in COVID-19. At the level of the study: Acute and convalescent COVID-19 specimens originated in the United States, Italy and Spain.

Participants, roughly 18 to 90 years old, spanned more than 20 US areas. Donors in Cohort 3 counted as recovered after two negative PCRs, clearance, or symptom resolution. The clonotype comes from a woman in her twenties or thirties who had recovered from COVID-19. The sequenced sample was PBMCs or T cells enriched from blood (not recorded which). V usage is TRBV19 and J usage is TRBJ1-2, with a tentative D call TRBD1 (5 bases). CDR3 nucleotide sequence: TGTGCCAGTAAGGTCTCAGGGAAGGGCTACACCTTC. This encodes CASKVSGKGYTF.